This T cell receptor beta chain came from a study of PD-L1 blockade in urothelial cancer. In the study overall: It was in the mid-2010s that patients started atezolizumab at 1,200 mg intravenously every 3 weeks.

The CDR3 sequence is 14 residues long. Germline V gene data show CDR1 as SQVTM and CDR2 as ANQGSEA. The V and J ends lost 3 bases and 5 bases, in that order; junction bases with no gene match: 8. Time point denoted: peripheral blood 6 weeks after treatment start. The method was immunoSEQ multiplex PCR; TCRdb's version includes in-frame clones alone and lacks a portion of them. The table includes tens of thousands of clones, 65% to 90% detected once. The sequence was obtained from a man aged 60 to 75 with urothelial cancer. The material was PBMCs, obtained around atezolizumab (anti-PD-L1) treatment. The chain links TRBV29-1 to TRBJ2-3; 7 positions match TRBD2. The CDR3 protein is CSVEIGLAEDTQYF. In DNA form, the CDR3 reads TGCAGCGTTGAGATAGGTCTAGCGGAAGATACGCAGTATTTT.